These 6 T cell receptor beta chains share one sample of origin, sequenced in a study of blood T cells in healthy people across ages. The use of a sample-barcoded 5' primer and a J-beta primer mix characterized a second PCR of about 7 to 12 cycles. TCRdb reprocessed the 5' RACE reads with MiXCR, giving one entry per CDR3 protein. The data hold around 1.1 million distinct CDR3 sequences, with roughly two fifths observed a single time. Input material: blood. The receptor source for this set is a man in his late teens or twenties in good health.

The rearrangement links TRBV4-3 to TRBJ2-1; TRBD2 agrees at 8 bases. Losses at the gene ends were 0 bases for V and 12 bases for J; bases not matched to a gene: 7. Germline V gene sequence: CDR1 LGHNA, CDR2 YSLEER. The length of the CDR3 is 14 residues. CDR3: CASSQDSVGLAQFF. CDR3 coding DNA: TGCGCCAGCAGCCAAGATTCGGTTGGACTAGCGCAGTTCTTC.

The V and J genes are TRBV7-9 and TRBJ1-2; D gene ambiguous. CDR1 and CDR2 from the germline V gene are SEHNR and FQNEAQ (reference sequence). V gave up 5 bases and J gave up 2 bases, with 12 bases separating them. The CDR3 is 14 amino acids. Written as DNA, the CDR3 is TGTGCCAGCAGCGTAGTGGAGGAAAACTATGGCTACACCTTC. It translates to CASSVVEENYGYTF. Using reference TRBV7-9 and TRBJ1-2 for the parts outside the CDR3, the full variable domain is DTGVSQNPRHKITKRGQNVTFRCDPISEHNRLYWYRQTLGQGPEFLTYFQNEAQLEKSRLLSDRFSAERPKGSFSTLEIQRTEQGDSAMYLCASSVVEENYGYTFGSGTRLTVV.

The rearrangement joins TRBV3-1 to TRBJ1-6; possibly TRBD1 for D (5 bases). Between the trimmed V and J ends, which lost 4 bases and 5 bases, there was a span of 12 bases. The CDR3 is made up of 15 amino acids. Germline CDR1 reads LGHDT; CDR2 reads YNNKEL (reference sequence). CDR3 region: CASSPRDGNNSPLHF. The DNA of the CDR3 is TGTGCCAGCAGCCCCCGGGACGGAAATAATTCACCCCTCCACTTT. The variable domain in full, completed from reference TRBV3-1 and TRBJ1-6, reads DTAVSQTPKYLVTQMGNDKSIKCEQNLGHDTMYWYKQDSKKFLKIMFSYNNKELIINETVPNRFSPKSPDKAHLNLHINSLELGDSAVYFCASSPRDGNNSPLHFGNGTRLTVT.

This clonotype was seen more than once but under ten times. The V and J genes are TRBV20-1 and TRBJ1-4, with D possibly TRBD1 on 5 matching bases. V was clipped by 2 bases and J by 4 bases, with 14 bases between them. The length of the CDR3 is 15 residues. The germline CDR1 and CDR2 sequences are DFQATT and SNEGSKA (reference sequence). The CDR3 here is CSARQTDSYNEKLFF. As DNA, the CDR3 is TGCAGTGCTAGACAAACTGACAGTTATAATGAAAAACTGTTTTTT.

This clonotype was detected once. The V gene is TRBV7-9, the J gene TRBJ1-1, with D maybe TRBD1 (6 bases). This CDR3 region has 14 residues. Trimming removed 1 base from V and 8 bases from J, with 14 bases in between. Germline assignment: CDR1 SEHNR and CDR2 FQNEAQ (reference sequence). CDR3: CASSLERQGTEAFF. DNA of the CDR3: TGTGCCAGCAGCTTAGAACGTCAGGGGACGGAAGCTTTCTTT.

This clonotype was seen a few times. V usage is TRBV20-1 and J usage is TRBJ2-3, with D possibly being TRBD1 (7 bases). This CDR3 is built from 15 residues. V lost 6 bases to trimming and J lost 6 bases, with 22 bases between them. Germline assignment: CDR1 DFQATT and CDR2 SNEGSKA (reference sequence). This CDR3 reads CSAAEEGAVGDTQYF. The CDR3 nucleotides read TGCAGTGCCGCGGAGGAGGGGGCGGTAGGTGATACGCAGTATTTT.